This TCR beta chain emerged from a study of OX40 agonist ivuxolimab in advanced cancers. Study in general: Patients undergoing dose escalation presented with hepatocellular carcinoma, melanoma, renal cell or head and neck cancer.

Concerning this clone itself: The antigen is not known.

Trimming cost V 5 bases and J 1 base, with 11 bases left between them. The germline V gene has CDR1 SGHTA and CDR2 FQGTGA. The CDR3 covers 14 residues. Whole-study findings and limits: Undetermined was the antigen specificity of the expanded peripheral T cells. CD8+ T cells were the subset that, on average, had more expanded clones than CD4+.

Some clones are missing from TCRdb's copy, which holds only in-frame ones; the method was immunoSEQ multiplex PCR. Altogether 70,000 or so clones are present, around 90% being singletons, with the ten largest covering 0.5% to 0.55%. The chain uses TRBV7-3 and TRBJ2-5, with unresolved D. The sequences come from CD4+ or CD8+ T cells sorted from blood, collected in a trial of the OX40 agonist ivuxolimab. The sequence was collected from an adult with an advanced solid tumor such as melanoma, head and neck, liver or kidney cancer. The CDR3 nucleotides are TGTGCCAGCAGCCTCTCCGGTCCCCAAGAGACCCAGTACTTC. Translated: CASSLSGPQETQYF.